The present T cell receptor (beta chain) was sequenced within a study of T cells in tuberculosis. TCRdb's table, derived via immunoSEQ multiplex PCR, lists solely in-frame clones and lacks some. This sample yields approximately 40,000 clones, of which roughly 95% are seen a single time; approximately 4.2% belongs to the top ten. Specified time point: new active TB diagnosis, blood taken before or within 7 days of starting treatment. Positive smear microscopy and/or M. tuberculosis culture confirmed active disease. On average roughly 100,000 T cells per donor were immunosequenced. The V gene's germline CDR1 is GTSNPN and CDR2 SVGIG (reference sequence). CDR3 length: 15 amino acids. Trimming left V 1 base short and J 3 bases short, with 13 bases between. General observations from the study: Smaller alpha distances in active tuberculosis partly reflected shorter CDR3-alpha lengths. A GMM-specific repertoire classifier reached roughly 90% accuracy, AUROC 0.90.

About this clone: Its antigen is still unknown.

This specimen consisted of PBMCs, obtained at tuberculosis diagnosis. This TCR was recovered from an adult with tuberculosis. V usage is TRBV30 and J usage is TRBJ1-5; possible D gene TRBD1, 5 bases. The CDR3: CAWSGQYGNNQPQHF. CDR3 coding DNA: TGTGCCTGGAGTGGACAGTATGGAAACAATCAGCCCCAGCATTTT.